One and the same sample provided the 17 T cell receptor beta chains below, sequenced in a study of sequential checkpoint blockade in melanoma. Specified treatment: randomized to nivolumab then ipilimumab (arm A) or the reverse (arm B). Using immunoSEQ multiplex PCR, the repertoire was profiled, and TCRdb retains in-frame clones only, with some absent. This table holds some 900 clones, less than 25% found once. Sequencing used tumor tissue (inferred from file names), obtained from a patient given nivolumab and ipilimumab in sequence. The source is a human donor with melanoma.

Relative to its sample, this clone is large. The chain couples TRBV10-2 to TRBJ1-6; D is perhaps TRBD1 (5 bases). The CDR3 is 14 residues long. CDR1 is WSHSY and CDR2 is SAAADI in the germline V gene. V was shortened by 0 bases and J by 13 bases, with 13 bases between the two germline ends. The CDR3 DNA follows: TGCGCCAGCAGTGAGTCAAGGGACCGGTCTCCCCTCCACTTT. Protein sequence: CASSESRDRSPLHF.

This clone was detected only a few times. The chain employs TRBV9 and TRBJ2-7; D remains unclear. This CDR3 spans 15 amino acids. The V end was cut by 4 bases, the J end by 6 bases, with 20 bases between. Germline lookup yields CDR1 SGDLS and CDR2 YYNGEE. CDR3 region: CASSFLSPKGGEQYF. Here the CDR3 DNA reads TGTGCCAGCAGCTTTTTGAGCCCGAAGGGTGGCGAGCAGTACTTC. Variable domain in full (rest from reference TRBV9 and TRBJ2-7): DSGVTQTPKHLITATGQRVTLRCSPRSGDLSVYWYQQSLDQGLQFLIQYYNGEERAKGNILERFSAQQFPDLHSELNLSSLELGDSALYFCASSFLSPKGGEQYFGPGTRLTVT.

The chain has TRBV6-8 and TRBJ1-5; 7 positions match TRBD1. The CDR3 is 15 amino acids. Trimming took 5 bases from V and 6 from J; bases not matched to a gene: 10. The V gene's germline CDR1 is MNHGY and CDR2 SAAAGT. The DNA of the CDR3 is TGTGCCAGCAGTGATACCCACAGGGGTGGTCAGCCCCAGCATTTT. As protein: CASSDTHRGGQPQHF.

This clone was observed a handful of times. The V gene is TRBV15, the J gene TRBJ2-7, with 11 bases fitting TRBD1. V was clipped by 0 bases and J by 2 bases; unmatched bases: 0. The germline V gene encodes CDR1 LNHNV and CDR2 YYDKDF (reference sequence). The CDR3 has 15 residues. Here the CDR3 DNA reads TGTGCCACCAGCAGAGAGGACAGGGGGCCCTACGAGCAGTACTTC. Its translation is CATSREDRGPYEQYF.

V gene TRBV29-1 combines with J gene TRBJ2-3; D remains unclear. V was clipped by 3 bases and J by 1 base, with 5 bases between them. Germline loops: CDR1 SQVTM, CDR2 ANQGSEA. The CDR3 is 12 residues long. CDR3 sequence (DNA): TGCAGCGTTGATCACGGCACAGATACGCAGTATTTT. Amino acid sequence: CSVDHGTDTQYF.

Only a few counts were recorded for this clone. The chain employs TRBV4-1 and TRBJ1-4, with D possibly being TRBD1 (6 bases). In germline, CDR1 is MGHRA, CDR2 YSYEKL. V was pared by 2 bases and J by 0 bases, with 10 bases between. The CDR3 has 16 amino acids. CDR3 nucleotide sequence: TGCGCCAGCAGCCAACGGGACACTGCAACTAATGAAAAACTGTTTTTT. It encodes CASSQRDTATNEKLFF.

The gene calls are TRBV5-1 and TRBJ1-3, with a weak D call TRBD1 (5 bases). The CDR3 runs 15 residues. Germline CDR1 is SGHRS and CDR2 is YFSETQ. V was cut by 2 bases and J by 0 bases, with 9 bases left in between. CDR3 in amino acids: CASSLDSYSGNTIYF. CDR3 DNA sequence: TGCGCCAGCAGCTTAGACAGCTACTCTGGAAACACCATATATTTT.

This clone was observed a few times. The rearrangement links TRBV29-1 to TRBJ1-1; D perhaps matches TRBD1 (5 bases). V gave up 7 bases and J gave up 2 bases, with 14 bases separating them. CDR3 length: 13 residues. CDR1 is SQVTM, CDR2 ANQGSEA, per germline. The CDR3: CSGRGFENTEAFF. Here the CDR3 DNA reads TGCAGCGGGAGGGGTTTCGAAAACACTGAAGCTTTCTTT.

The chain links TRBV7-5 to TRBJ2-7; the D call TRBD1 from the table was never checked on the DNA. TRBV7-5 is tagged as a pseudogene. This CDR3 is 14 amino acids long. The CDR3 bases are TGTGCCAGCAGCTTGGTCGACAGGGGAGGCGAGCAGTACTTC. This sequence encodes CASSLVDRGGEQYF.

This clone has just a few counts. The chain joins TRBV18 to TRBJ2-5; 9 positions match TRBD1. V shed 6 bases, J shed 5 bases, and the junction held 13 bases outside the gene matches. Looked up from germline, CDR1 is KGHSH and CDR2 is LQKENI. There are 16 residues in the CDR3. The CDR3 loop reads CASSLGLDRGRETQYF. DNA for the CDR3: TGTGCCAGCTCCCTCGGATTGGACAGGGGAAGGGAGACCCAGTACTTC.

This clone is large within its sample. Here the CDR3 reads CAWSVGGGNTEAFF. The CDR3 bases are TGTGCCTGGAGTGTGGGAGGGGGTAACACTGAAGCTTTCTTT. The chain couples TRBV30 to TRBJ1-1; D is possibly TRBD1 (6 bases). V lost 0 bases, J lost 2 bases, and 10 bases lay in between. CDR1 and CDR2 (germline): GTSNPN, SVGIG (reference sequence). This CDR3 has 14 residues.

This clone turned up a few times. The chain's CDR3 is CASSLLAGEAFF. In DNA, the CDR3 is TGTGCCAGTAGTTTACTGGCAGGGGAAGCTTTCTTT. This chain connects TRBV19 to TRBJ1-1; tentative D call: TRBD1 (5 bases). Germline values: CDR1 LNHDA, CDR2 SQIVND (reference sequence). V was trimmed by 5 bases and J by 8 bases, leaving 12 bases between them. This CDR3 region has 12 residues. The full variable domain, in which reference TRBV19 and TRBJ1-1 provide the parts outside the CDR3, is DGGITQSPKYLFRKEGQNVTLSCEQNLNHDAMYWYRQDPGQGLRLIYYSQIVNDFQKGDIAEGYSVSREKKESFPLTVTSAQKNPTAFYLCASSLLAGEAFFGQGTRLTVV.

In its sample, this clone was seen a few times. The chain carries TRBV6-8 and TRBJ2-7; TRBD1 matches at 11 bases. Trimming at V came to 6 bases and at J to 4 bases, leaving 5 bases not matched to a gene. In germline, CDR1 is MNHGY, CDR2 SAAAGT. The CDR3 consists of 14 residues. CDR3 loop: CASSRTGGLYEQYF. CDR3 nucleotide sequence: TGTGCCAGCAGCCGGACAGGGGGCTTATACGAGCAGTACTTC.

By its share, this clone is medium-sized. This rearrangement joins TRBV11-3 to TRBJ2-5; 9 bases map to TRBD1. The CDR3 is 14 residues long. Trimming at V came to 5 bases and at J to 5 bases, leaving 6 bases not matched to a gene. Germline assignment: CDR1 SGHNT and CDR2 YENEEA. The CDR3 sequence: CASSHLQGAETQYF. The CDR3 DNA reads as TGTGCCAGCAGCCATTTACAGGGGGCTGAGACCCAGTACTTC.

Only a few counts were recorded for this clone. The chain's CDR3 is CASSFLQGATGANVLTF. The CDR3 DNA reads TGTGCCAGCAGCTTTCTTCAGGGGGCAACTGGGGCCAACGTCCTGACTTTC. V usage is TRBV11-3 and J usage is TRBJ2-6; 8 bases are a match to TRBD1. Trimming at V came to 3 bases and at J to 2 bases, leaving 6 bases not matched to a gene. The CDR3 loop spans 17 amino acids. The V gene's germline CDR1 is SGHNT and CDR2 YENEEA.

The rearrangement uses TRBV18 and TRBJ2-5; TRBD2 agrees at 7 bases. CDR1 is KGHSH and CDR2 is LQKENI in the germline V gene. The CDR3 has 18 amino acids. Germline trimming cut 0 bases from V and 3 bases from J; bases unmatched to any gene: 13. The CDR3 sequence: CASSPPAGTTGGKETQYF. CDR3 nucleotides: TGTGCCAGCTCACCACCGGCCGGGACTACCGGTGGGAAAGAGACCCAGTACTTC. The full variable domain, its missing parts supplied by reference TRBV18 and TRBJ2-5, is NAGVMQNPRHLVRRRGQEARLRCSPMKGHSHVYWYRQLPEEGLKFMVYLQKENIIDESGMPKERFSAEFPKEGPSILRIQQVVRGDSAAYFCASSPPAGTTGGKETQYFGPGTRLLVL.

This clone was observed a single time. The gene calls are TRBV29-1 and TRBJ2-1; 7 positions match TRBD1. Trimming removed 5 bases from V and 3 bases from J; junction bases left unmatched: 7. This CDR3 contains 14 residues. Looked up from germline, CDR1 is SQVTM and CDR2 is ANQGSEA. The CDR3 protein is CSVTGTADYNEQFF. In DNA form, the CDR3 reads TGCAGCGTTACCGGGACAGCAGACTACAATGAGCAGTTCTTC.